This TCR beta chain stems from a study of identifying expanded T cells in peripheral blood. Broader study findings: Over two and four weeks, about 15 and 19 clones changed, versus around 1.2 between replicates.

Assay used: immunoSEQ multiplex PCR; TCRdb lists only in-frame clones, some missing. In the table there are 120,000 or so clones, roughly 84% of which are singletons. This CDR3 contains 13 residues. Per germline, CDR1 SNHLY and CDR2 FYNNEI. V was clipped by 6 bases and J by 2 bases, with 10 bases between them. During the collection period, no donor immune events like infections were recorded. About this clone: Its target is unknown.

Sequencing used blood. The chain uses TRBV2 and TRBJ1-2; a possible D gene is TRBD1 (6 bases). This TCR was recovered from a person between 18 and 75 years old in good health. CDR3 DNA: TGTGCCAGCAGAACAGGACAGAACTATGGCTACACCTTC. Translating gives CASRTGQNYGYTF.